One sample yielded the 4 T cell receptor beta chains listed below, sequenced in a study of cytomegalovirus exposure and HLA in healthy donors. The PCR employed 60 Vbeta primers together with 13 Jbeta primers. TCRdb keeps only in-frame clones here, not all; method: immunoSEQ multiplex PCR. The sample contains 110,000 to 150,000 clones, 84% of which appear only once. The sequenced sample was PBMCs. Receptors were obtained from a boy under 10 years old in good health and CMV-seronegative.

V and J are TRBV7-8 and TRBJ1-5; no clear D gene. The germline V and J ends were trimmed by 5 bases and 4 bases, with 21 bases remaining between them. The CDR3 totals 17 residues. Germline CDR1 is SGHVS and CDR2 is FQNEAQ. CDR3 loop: CASSAPPTRQRNQPQHF. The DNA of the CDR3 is TGTGCCAGCAGCGCCCCCCCGACGAGACAAAGAAATCAGCCCCAGCATTTT.

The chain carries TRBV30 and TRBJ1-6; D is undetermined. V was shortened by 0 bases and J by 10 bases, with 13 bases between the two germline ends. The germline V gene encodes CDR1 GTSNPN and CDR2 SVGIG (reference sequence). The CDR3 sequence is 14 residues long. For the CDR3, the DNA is TGTGCCTGGAGTGTCGGAGGGTATGAATCACCCCTCCACTTT. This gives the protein CAWSVGGYESPLHF.

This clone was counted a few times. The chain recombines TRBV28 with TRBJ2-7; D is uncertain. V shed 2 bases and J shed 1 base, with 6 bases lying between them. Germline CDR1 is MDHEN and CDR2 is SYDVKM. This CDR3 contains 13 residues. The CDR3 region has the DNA TGTGCCAGCAGTTTAGGCCAGTCCTACGAGCAGTACTTC. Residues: CASSLGQSYEQYF.

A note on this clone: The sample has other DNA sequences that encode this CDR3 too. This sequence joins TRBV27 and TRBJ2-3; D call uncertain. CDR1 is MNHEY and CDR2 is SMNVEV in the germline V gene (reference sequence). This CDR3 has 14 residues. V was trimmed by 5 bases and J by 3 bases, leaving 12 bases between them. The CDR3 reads CASSPLPTTDTQYF. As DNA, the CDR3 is TGTGCCAGCAGTCCATTACCCACAACAGATACGCAGTATTTT.